The subject of this entry is one T cell receptor (beta chain). In the authors' workflow: Estimated nucleated cell counts came from reference gene primer amplification. Method: immunoSEQ multiplex PCR; TCRdb's copy keeps in-frame clones and lacks some. V and J calls plus clone size are reproduced from that table; the DNA served to infer D and trimming. This sample yields 52,000 or so clones, of which about 88% are seen a single time; approximately 8% belongs to the top ten. The sample belongs to a study of blood T cell repertoires in COVID-19. For the study at large: The samples span acute and convalescent COVID-19 from the United States, Italy and Spain.

This CDR3 has 15 residues. The V gene end was trimmed by 3 bases and the J gene end by 7 bases; junction bases not matched to a gene: 1. The V gene's germline CDR1 is LGHDT and CDR2 YNNKEL (reference sequence). This TCR was recovered from a man in his sixties with active COVID-19. Sequences were obtained from peripheral blood. V and J are TRBV3-1 (or the pseudogene TRBV3-2) and TRBJ2-2, with TRBD2 matching 14 bases. The CDR3 region is CASSQGLAGVGELFF. The CDR3 coding sequence is TGTGCCAGCAGCCAGGGACTAGCGGGAGTCGGGGAGCTGTTTTTT.